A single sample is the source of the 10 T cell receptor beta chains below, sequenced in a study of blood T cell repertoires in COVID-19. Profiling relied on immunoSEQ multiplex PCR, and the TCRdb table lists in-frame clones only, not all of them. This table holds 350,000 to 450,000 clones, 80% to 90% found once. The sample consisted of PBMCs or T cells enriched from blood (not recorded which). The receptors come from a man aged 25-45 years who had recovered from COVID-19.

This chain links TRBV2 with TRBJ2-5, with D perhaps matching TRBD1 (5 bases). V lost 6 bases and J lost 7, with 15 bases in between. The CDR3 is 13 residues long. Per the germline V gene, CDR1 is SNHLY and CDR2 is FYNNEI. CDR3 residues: CASRARVPATQYF. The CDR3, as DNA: TGTGCCAGCAGGGCCAGGGTCCCAGCGACCCAGTACTTC.

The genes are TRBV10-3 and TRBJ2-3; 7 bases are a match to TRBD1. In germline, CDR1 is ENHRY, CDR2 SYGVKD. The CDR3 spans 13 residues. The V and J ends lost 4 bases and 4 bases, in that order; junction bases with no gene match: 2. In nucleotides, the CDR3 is TGTGCCATCAGTGGACAGGGCGCAGATACGCAGTATTTT. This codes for CAISGQGADTQYF.

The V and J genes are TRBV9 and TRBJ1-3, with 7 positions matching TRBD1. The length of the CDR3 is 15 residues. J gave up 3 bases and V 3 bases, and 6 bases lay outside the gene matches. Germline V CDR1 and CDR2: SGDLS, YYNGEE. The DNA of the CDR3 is TGTGCCAGCAGCGCGACAGGGTCGGGTGGAAACACCATATATTTT. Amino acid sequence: CASSATGSGGNTIYF.

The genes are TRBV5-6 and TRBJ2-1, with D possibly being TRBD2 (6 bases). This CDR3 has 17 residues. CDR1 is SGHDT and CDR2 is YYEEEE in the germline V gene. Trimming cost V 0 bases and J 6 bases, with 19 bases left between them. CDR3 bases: TGTGCCAGCAGCTTGGCTAGCGTCCCCCCCGGGGGCAATGAGCAGTTCTTC. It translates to CASSLASVPPGGNEQFF.

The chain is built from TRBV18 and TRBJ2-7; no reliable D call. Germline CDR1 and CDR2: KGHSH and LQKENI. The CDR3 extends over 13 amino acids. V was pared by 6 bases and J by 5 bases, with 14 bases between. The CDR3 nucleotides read TGTGCCAGCTCGCTAGGTCCCGGAGACGAGCAGTACTTC. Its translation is CASSLGPGDEQYF.

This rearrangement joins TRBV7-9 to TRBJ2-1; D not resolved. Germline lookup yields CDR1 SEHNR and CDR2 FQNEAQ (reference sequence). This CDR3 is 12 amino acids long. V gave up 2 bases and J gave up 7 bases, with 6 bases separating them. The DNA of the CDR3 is TGTGCCAGCAGCTTAAATCCTAATGAGCAGTTCTTC. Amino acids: CASSLNPNEQFF. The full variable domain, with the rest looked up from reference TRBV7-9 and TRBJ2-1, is DTGVSQNPRHKITKRGQNVTFRCDPISEHNRLYWYRQTLGQGPEFLTYFQNEAQLEKSRLLSDRFSAERPKGSFSTLEIQRTEQGDSAMYLCASSLNPNEQFFGPGTRLTVL.

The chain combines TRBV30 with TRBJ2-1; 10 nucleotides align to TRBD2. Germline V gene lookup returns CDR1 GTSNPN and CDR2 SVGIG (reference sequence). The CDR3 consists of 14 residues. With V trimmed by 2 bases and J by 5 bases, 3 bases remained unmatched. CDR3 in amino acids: CAWSSGTSDNEQFF. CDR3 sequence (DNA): TGTGCCTGGAGTTCTGGGACTAGCGACAATGAGCAGTTCTTC.

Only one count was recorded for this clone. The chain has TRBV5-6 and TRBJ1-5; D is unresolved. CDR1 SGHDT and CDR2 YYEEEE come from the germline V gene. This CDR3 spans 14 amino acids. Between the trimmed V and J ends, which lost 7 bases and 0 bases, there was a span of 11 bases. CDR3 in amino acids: CASFPVYSNQPQHF. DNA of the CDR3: TGTGCCAGCTTCCCTGTCTATAGCAATCAGCCCCAGCATTTT.

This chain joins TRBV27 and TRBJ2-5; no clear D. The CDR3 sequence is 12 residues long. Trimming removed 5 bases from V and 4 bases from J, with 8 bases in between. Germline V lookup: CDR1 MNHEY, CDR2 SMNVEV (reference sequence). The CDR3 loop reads CASSRTGETQYF. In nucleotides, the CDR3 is TGTGCCAGCAGTCGAACCGGAGAGACCCAGTACTTC.

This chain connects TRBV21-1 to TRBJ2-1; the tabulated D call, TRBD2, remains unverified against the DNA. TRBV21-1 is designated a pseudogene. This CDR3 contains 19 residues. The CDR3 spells CASSKALFNDLFAECEQFF. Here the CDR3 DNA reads TGTGCCAGCAGCAAAGCGCTTTTCAACGATTTGTTTGCGGAGTGTGAGCAGTTCTTC.